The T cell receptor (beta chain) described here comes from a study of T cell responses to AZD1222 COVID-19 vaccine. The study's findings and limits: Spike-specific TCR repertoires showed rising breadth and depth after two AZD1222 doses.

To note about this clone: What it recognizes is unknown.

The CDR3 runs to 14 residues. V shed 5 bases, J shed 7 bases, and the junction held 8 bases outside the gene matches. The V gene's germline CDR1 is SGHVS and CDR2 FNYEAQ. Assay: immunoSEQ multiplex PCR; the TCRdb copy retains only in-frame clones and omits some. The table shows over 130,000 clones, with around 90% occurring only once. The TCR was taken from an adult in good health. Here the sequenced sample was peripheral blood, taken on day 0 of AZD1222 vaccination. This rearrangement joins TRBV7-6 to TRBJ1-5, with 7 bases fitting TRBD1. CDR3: CASSQGTAGQPQHF. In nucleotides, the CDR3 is TGTGCCAGCAGCCAAGGGACAGCGGGACAGCCCCAGCATTTT. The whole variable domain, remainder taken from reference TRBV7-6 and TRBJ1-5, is GAGVSQSPRYKVTKRGQDVALRCDPISGHVSLYWYRQALGQGPEFLTYFNYEAQQDKSGLPNDRFSAERPEGSISTLTIQRTEQRDSAMYRCASSQGTAGQPQHFGDGTRLSIL.